The 16 T cell receptor beta chains reported below all come from one sample, sequenced in a study of T cell repertoires in aging, cancer and after chemotherapy. The template was genomic DNA from peripheral blood, not RNA. A mixed TRB-A/B primer pool amplified rearranged TRB by multiplex touch-down PCR. In TCRdb, the multiplex PCR reads were re-called with MiXCR into one record per CDR3 protein. This table has 9,000 or so distinct CDR3 sequences, under 45% appearing once. The sequenced material came from blood. The source of these receptors is a human donor in good health.

The chain has TRBV10-3 and TRBJ2-1; TRBD2 aligns across 15 bases. The CDR3 covers 15 residues. V lost 6 bases and J lost 9; bases outside the gene matches: 6. CDR1 and CDR2 (germline): ENHRY, SYGVKD. The CDR3 sequence: CAIRGLAGGPGEQFF. The CDR3 nucleotides are TGTGCCATCAGAGGACTAGCGGGGGGGCCAGGTGAGCAGTTCTTC.

This clonotype has only a few counts. The rearrangement uses TRBV5-1 and TRBJ2-6, with no clear D. The germline V and J ends were trimmed by 2 bases and 0 bases, with 12 bases remaining between them. CDR1 and CDR2 from the germline V gene are SGHRS and YFSETQ. This CDR3 is 17 amino acids long. The DNA of the CDR3 is TGCGCCAGCAGCTTCCGGGTGTTCAACTCTGGGGCCAACGTCCTGACTTTC. Encoded protein: CASSFRVFNSGANVLTF.

This clonotype has only a few counts. CDR3 sequence reads: CSARGYRDRESNYGYTF. CDR3 DNA: TGCAGTGCTAGAGGCTACCGGGACAGAGAATCTAACTATGGCTACACCTTC. V usage is TRBV20-1 and J usage is TRBJ1-2; TRBD1 agrees at 7 bases. V shed 1 base, J shed 0 bases, and the junction held 11 bases outside the gene matches. This CDR3 is built from 17 residues. CDR1 DFQATT and CDR2 SNEGSKA come from the germline V gene (reference sequence).

This clonotype appeared once. The V and J genes are TRBV6-2 or TRBV6-3 and TRBJ1-6; TRBD1 matches at 11 bases. In germline, CDR1 is MNHEY, CDR2 SVGEGT. V lost 6 bases to trimming and J lost 7 bases; unmatched junction nucleotides: 14. The CDR3 sequence is 18 residues long. In DNA form, the CDR3 reads TGTGCCAGCAGATCGCTCGGGGGGGACAGGGGGTACAATTCACCCCTCCACTTT. It is translated as CASRSLGGDRGYNSPLHF.

The table lists this clonotype with a few counts. The chain combines TRBV24-1 with TRBJ2-3; D might be TRBD1 (5 bases). Germline V gene sequence: CDR1 KGHDR, CDR2 SFDVKD. The CDR3 is 15 amino acids. The V end was cut by 5 bases, the J end by 4 bases, with 15 bases between. The CDR3 DNA sequence: TGTGCCACCAGTGCAGGGTACCGTGGGGCAGATACGCAGTATTTT. As protein: CATSAGYRGADTQYF.

CDR3 bases: TGTGCCAGCAGGTACGGAGGCGATGAGCAGTTCTTC. Translating it yields CASRYGGDEQFF. The chain has TRBV27 and TRBJ2-1; D might be TRBD2 (5 bases). Between the trimmed V and J ends, which lost 6 bases and 8 bases, there was a span of 11 bases. This CDR3 has 12 amino acids. Germline assignment: CDR1 MNHEY and CDR2 SMNVEV (reference sequence).

The rearrangement joins TRBV7-9 to TRBJ2-3; the match to TRBD2 covers 8 bases. The germline V gene encodes CDR1 SEHNR and CDR2 FQNEAQ (reference sequence). Germline trimming cut 5 bases from V and 0 bases from J; bases unmatched to any gene: 4. The CDR3 totals 15 residues. CDR3 bases: TGTGCCAGCAGCCAGGCGGGAGGTAGCACAGATACGCAGTATTTT. Amino acids: CASSQAGGSTDTQYF.

The chain recombines TRBV24-1 with TRBJ1-5; 8 nucleotides agree with TRBD1. Trimming cost V 4 bases and J 4 bases; bases outside gene matches: 5. This CDR3 comprises 15 residues. CDR1 and CDR2 from the germline V gene are KGHDR and SFDVKD. The CDR3 protein is CATSDSTGGNQPQHF. CDR3 in DNA: TGTGCCACCAGTGACTCTACAGGGGGGAATCAGCCCCAGCATTTT.

This clonotype was seen only a few times. This chain links TRBV11-3 with TRBJ2-7; no clear D gene. Germline lookup yields CDR1 SGHNT and CDR2 YENEEA. The CDR3 length is 12 residues. Trimming shortened V by 5 bases and J by 3 bases, and 8 bases separated the two germline ends. The CDR3 nucleotides are TGTGCCAGCAGCCCAAGGAACTACGAGCAGTACTTC. Translated, it gives CASSPRNYEQYF.

This clonotype has more than one count but fewer than ten. This chain uses TRBV15 with TRBJ2-6; no firm D call. Germline lookup yields CDR1 LNHNV and CDR2 YYDKDF (reference sequence). The CDR3 loop spans 18 amino acids. V lost 5 bases and J lost 0, with 17 bases in between. The chain's CDR3 is CATSPESEANSGANVLTF. The CDR3 DNA follows: TGTGCCACCAGCCCGGAGAGTGAGGCTAACTCTGGGGCCAACGTCCTGACTTTC.

This clonotype ranks as medium-sized. V gene TRBV29-1 combines with J gene TRBJ2-5; tentatively, D is TRBD2 (6 bases). V gave up 6 bases and J gave up 2 bases, with 19 bases separating them. Germline loops: CDR1 SQVTM, CDR2 ANQGSEA. The CDR3 contains 15 residues. The CDR3 DNA reads TGCAGCGTCAAAGCCCTCGCGGGACTGCAAGAGACCCAGTACTTC. This gives the protein CSVKALAGLQETQYF.

There are a few counts of this clonotype. CDR3 amino acids: CASSPGRAETQYF. CDR3 coding DNA: TGTGCCAGCTCACCGGGGCGGGCGGAGACCCAGTACTTC. The chain employs TRBV18 and TRBJ2-5, with D perhaps being TRBD1 or TRBD2 (5 bases each). The V end was cut by 3 bases, the J end by 5 bases, with 10 bases between. Germline V lookup: CDR1 KGHSH, CDR2 LQKENI. CDR3 length: 13 residues.

The chain joins TRBV6-5 to TRBJ2-1; unclear D gene. The CDR3 totals 15 residues. The V end was cut by 2 bases, the J end by 3 bases, with 11 bases between. Germline V gene data show CDR1 as MNHEY and CDR2 as SVGAGI. The CDR3 region has the DNA TGTGCCAGCAGTTACAGTCGGTGGTACTACAATGAGCAGTTCTTC. Encoded protein: CASSYSRWYYNEQFF.

This clonotype was picked up a small number of times. The V call is TRBV6-1, the J call TRBJ1-1; 7 nucleotides match TRBD1. V dropped 5 bases and J dropped 5; count of bases not matched to a gene: 17. Per the germline V gene, CDR1 is MNHNS and CDR2 is SASEGT. The CDR3 has 17 amino acids. DNA for the CDR3: TGTGCCAGCAGTTACTCCCCGTATTCACAGGGGCGGACTGAAGCTTTCTTT. Protein product: CASSYSPYSQGRTEAFF.

The chain uses TRBV19 and TRBJ2-1; 10 nucleotides agree with TRBD2. The trim removed 2 bases at V and 2 bases at J, leaving 6 bases unmatched. Germline lookup yields CDR1 LNHDA and CDR2 SQIVND (reference sequence). The length of the CDR3 is 17 residues. CDR3 protein: CASSISSAGGAYNEQFF. For the CDR3, the DNA is TGTGCCAGTAGTATATCGTCAGCGGGAGGGGCCTACAATGAGCAGTTCTTC.

The chain has TRBV10-2 and TRBJ2-1; 12 positions agree with TRBD1. V shed 8 bases, J shed 5 bases, and the junction held 4 bases outside the gene matches. The CDR3 length is 14 residues. CDR1 is WSHSY, CDR2 SAAADI, per germline. CDR3 in amino acids: CASSGQGAHNEQFF. Written as DNA, the CDR3 is TGCGCCAGCTCGGGACAGGGGGCGCACAATGAGCAGTTCTTC.